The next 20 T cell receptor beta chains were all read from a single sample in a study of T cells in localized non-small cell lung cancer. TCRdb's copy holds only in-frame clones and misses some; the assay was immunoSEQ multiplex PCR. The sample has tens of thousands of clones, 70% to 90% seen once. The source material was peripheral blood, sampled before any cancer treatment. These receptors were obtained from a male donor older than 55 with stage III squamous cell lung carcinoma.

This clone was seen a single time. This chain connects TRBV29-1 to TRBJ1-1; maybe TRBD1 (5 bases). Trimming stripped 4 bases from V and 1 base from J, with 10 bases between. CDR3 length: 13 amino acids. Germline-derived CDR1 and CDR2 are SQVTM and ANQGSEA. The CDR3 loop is CSVVWGTNTEAFF. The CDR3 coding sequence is TGCAGCGTTGTGTGGGGGACGAACACTGAAGCTTTCTTT.

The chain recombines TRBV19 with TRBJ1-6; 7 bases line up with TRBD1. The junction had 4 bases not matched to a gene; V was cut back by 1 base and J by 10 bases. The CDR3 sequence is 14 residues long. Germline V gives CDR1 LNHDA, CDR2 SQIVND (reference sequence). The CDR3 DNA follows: TGTGCCAGTAGTATAGGAGGGGGCAGATCACCCCTCCACTTT. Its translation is CASSIGGGRSPLHF.

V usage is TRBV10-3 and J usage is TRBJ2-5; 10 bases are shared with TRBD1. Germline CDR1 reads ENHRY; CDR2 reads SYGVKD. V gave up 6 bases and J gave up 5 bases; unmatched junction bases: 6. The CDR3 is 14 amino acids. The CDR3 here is CAIRATGGWETQYF. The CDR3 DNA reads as TGTGCCATCAGAGCGACAGGGGGCTGGGAGACCCAGTACTTC.

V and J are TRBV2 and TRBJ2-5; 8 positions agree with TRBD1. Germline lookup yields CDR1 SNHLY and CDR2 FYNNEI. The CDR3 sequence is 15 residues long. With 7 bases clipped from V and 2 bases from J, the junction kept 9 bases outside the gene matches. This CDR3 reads CASNKDRGLQETQYF. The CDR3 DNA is TGTGCCAGCAACAAAGACAGGGGTCTTCAAGAGACCCAGTACTTC.

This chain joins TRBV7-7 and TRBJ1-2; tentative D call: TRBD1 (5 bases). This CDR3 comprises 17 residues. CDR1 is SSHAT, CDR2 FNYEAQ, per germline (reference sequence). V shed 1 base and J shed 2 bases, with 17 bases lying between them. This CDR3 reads CASSLGALEGANYGYTF. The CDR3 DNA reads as TGTGCCAGCAGCTTAGGGGCCCTCGAAGGGGCCAACTATGGCTACACCTTC.

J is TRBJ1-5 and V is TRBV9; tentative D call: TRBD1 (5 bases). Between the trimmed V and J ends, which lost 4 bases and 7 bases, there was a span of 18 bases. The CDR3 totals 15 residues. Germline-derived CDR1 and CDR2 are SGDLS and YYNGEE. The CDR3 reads CASSPSGRAEQPQHF. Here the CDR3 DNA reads TGTGCCAGCAGCCCCAGTGGCAGGGCGGAACAGCCCCAGCATTTT.

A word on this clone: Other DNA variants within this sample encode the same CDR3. DNA for the CDR3: TGTGCCAGCAGCCTAGGGGCATACGAGCAGTACTTC. This sequence encodes CASSLGAYEQYF. The J gene is TRBJ2-7, the V gene TRBV7-9; D possibly corresponds to TRBD1 (5 bases). The CDR3 loop spans 12 amino acids. The germline CDR1 and CDR2 sequences are SEHNR and FQNEAQ (reference sequence). With 5 bases removed from V and 4 bases from J, the gap between germline ends came to 9 bases. Combining the CDR3 with reference TRBV7-9 and TRBJ2-7 gives the whole variable domain DTGVSQNPRHKITKRGQNVTFRCDPISEHNRLYWYRQTLGQGPEFLTYFQNEAQLEKSRLLSDRFSAERPKGSFSTLEIQRTEQGDSAMYLCASSLGAYEQYFGPGTRLTVT.

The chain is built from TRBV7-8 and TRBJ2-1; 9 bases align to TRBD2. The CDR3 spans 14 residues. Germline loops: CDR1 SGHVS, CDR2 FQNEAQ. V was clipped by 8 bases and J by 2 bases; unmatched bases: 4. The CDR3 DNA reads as TGTGCCAGCGGGCGGGAGGGCCCCTACAATGAGCAGTTCTTC. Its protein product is CASGREGPYNEQFF.

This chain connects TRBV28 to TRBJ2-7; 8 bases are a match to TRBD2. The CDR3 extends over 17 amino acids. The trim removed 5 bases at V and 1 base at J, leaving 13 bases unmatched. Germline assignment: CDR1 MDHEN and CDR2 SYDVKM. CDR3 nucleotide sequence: TGTGCCAGCAGTCGTCCCCTCAGCGGGGGTCCTTCCTACGAGCAGTACTTC. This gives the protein CASSRPLSGGPSYEQYF.

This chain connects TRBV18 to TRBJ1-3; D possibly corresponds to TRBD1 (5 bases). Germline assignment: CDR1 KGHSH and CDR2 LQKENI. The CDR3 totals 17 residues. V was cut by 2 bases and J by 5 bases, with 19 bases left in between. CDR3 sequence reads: CASSPFAGLLDRNTIYF. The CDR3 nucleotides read TGTGCCAGCTCACCATTCGCGGGACTCCTGGACCGAAACACCATATATTTT.

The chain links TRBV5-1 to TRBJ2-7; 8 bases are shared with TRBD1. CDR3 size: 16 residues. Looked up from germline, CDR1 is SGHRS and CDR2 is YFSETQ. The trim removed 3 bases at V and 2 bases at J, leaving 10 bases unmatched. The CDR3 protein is CASSYRGTGGTYEQYF. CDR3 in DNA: TGCGCCAGCAGCTACCGGGGGACAGGCGGTACCTACGAGCAGTACTTC.

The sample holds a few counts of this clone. The CDR3 DNA reads TGTGCCAGCAGCCCATTAGCCCCCTACGAGCAGTACTTC. Protein product: CASSPLAPYEQYF. J is TRBJ2-7 and V is TRBV28, with no clear D. The CDR3 is made up of 13 amino acids. Between the trimmed V and J ends, which lost 6 bases and 2 bases, there was a span of 11 bases. In germline, CDR1 is MDHEN, CDR2 SYDVKM. The whole variable domain, remainder taken from reference TRBV28 and TRBJ2-7, is DVKVTQSSRYLVKRTGEKVFLECVQDMDHENMFWYRQDPGLGLRLIYFSYDVKMKEKGDIPEGYSVSREKKERFSLILESASTNQTSMYLCASSPLAPYEQYFGPGTRLTVT.

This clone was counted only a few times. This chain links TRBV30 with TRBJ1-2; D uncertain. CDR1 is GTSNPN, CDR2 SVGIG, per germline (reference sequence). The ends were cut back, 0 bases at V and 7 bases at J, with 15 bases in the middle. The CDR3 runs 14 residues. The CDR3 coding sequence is TGTGCCTGGAGTGTACTTCCAGTGTTAGTTGGCTACACCTTC. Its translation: CAWSVLPVLVGYTF. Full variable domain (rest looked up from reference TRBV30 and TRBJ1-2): SQTIHQWPATLVQPVGSPLSLECTVEGTSNPNLYWYRQAAGRGLQLLFYSVGIGQISSEVPQNLSASRPQDRQFILSSKKLLLSDSGFYLCAWSVLPVLVGYTFGSGTRLTVV.

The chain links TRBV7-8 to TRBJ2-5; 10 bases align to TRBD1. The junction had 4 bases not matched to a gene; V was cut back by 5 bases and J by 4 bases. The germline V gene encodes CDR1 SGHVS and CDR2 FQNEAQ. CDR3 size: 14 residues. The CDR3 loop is CASSPGQGLETQYF. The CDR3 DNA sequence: TGTGCCAGCAGCCCGGGACAGGGGTTAGAGACCCAGTACTTC.

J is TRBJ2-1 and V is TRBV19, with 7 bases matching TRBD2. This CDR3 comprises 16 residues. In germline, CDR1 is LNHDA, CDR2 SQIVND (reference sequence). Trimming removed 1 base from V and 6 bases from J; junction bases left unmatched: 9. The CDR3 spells CASSIGGGRFFNEQFF. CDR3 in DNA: TGTGCCAGTAGTATAGGCGGCGGGAGATTCTTCAATGAGCAGTTCTTC.

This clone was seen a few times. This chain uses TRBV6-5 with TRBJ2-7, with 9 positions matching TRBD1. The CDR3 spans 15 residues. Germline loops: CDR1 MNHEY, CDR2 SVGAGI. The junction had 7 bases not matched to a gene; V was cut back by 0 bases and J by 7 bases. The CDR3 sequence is CASSYSGTGYWEQYF. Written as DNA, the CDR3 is TGTGCCAGCAGTTACTCAGGGACAGGGTATTGGGAGCAGTACTTC.

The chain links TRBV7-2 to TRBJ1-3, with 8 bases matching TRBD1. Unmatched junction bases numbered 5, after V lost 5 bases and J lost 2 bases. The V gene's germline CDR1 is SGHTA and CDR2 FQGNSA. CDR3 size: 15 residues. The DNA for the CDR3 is TGTGCCAGCAGCAAAGGACAGGGCCCTGGAAACACCATATATTTT. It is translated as CASSKGQGPGNTIYF.

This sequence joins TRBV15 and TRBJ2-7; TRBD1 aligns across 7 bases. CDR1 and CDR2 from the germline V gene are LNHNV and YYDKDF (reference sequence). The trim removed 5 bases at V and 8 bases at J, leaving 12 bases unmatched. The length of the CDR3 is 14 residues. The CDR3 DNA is TGTGCCACCAGCTCCCGGGACAGCTCTCCCCAGCAGTACTTC. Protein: CATSSRDSSPQQYF.

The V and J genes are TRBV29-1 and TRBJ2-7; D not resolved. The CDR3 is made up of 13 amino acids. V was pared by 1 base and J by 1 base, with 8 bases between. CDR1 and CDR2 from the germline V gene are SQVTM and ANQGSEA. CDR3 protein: CSVEGKESYEQYF. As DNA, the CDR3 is TGCAGCGTTGAAGGAAAGGAATCCTACGAGCAGTACTTC.

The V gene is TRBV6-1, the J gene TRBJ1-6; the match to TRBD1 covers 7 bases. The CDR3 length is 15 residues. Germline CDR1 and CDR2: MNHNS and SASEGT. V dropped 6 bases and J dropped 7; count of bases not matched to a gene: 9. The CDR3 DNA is TGTGCCAGCAGCCAAGCCGGGACAGAAAATTCACCCCTCCACTTT. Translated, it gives CASSQAGTENSPLHF.